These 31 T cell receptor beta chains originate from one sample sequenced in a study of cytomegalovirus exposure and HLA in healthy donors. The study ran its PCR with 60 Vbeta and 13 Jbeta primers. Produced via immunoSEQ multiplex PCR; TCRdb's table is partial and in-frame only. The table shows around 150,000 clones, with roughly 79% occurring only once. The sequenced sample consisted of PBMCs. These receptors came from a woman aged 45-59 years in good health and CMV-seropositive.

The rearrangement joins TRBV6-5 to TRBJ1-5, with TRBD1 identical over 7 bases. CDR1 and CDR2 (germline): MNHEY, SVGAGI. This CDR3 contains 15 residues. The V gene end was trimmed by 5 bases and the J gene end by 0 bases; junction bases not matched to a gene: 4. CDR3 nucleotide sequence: TGTGCCAGCAGTCTCCGACAGGGTAGCAATCAGCCCCAGCATTTT. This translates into CASSLRQGSNQPQHF.

CDR3 coding DNA: TGTGCCAGCAGCTTGGGGCGTTACAGGGCTTCCTACGAGCAGTACTTC. It specifies CASSLGRYRASYEQYF. The chain links TRBV13 to TRBJ2-7, with D maybe TRBD1 (6 bases). Trimming pared 3 bases from V and 1 base from J, leaving 16 bases between. The CDR3 is made up of 16 amino acids. Germline CDR1 reads PRHDT; CDR2 reads FYEKMQ (reference sequence).

CDR3 coding DNA: TGTGCCAGTAGTATAGATCTATCGGGGCTAGCGGGGAGACGTCGGGGTGAGCAGTTCTTC. This sequence encodes CASSIDLSGLAGRRRGEQFF. The chain combines TRBV19 with TRBJ2-1; 9 positions match TRBD2. In germline, CDR1 is LNHDA, CDR2 SQIVND (reference sequence). This CDR3 is built from 20 residues. With V trimmed by 0 bases and J by 9 bases, 21 bases remained unmatched.

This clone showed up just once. The CDR3 nucleotides are TGTGCCAGCAGCTTAGAGCGGACTAGCACAGATACGCAGTATTTT. Translated: CASSLERTSTDTQYF. The chain employs TRBV7-6 and TRBJ2-3, with a weak D call TRBD2 (5 bases). The CDR3 is 15 residues long. Per the germline V gene, CDR1 is SGHVS and CDR2 is FNYEAQ. Trimming pared 1 base from V and 0 bases from J, leaving 8 bases between.

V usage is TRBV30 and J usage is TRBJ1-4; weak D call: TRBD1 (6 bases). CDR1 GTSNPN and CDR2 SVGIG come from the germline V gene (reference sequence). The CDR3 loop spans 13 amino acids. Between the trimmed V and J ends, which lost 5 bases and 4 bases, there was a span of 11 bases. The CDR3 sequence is CAWGGQFNEKLFF. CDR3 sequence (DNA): TGTGCCTGGGGAGGACAGTTTAATGAAAAACTGTTTTTT.

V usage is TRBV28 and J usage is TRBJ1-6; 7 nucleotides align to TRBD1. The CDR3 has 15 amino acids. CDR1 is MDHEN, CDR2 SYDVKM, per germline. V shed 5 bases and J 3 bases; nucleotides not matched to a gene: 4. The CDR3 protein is CASSAGGRYNSPLHF. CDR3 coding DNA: TGTGCCAGCAGTGCAGGGGGTCGCTATAATTCACCCCTCCACTTT. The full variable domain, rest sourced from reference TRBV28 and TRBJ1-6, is DVKVTQSSRYLVKRTGEKVFLECVQDMDHENMFWYRQDPGLGLRLIYFSYDVKMKEKGDIPEGYSVSREKKERFSLILESASTNQTSMYLCASSAGGRYNSPLHFGNGTRLTVT.

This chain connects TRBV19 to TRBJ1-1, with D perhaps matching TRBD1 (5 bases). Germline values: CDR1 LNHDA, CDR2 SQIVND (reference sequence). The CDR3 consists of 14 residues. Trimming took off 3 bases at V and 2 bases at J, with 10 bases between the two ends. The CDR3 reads CASSIPGLNTEAFF. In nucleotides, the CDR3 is TGTGCCAGTAGTATCCCGGGACTTAACACTGAAGCTTTCTTT. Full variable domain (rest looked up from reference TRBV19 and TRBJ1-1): DGGITQSPKYLFRKEGQNVTLSCEQNLNHDAMYWYRQDPGQGLRLIYYSQIVNDFQKGDIAEGYSVSREKKESFPLTVTSAQKNPTAFYLCASSIPGLNTEAFFGQGTRLTVV.

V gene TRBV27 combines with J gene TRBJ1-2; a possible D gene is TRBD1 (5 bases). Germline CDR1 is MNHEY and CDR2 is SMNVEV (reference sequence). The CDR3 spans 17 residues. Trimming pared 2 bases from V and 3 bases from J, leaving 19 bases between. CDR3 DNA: TGTGCCAGCAGTTTACTACCCCCGGGCAGGGCTTACTATGGCTACACCTTC. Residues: CASSLLPPGRAYYGYTF.

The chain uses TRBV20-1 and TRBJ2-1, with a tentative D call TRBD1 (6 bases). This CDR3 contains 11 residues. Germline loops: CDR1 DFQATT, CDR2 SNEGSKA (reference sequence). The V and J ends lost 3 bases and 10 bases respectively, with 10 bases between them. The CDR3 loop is CSASWGREQFF. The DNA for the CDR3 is TGCAGTGCTAGTTGGGGGCGGGAGCAGTTCTTC.

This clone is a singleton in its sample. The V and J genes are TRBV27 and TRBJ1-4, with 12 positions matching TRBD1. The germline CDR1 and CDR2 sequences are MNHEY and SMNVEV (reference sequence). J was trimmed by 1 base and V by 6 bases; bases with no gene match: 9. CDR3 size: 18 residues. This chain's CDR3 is CASRPGQGAFGTNEKLFF. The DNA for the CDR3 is TGTGCCAGCAGGCCGGGACAGGGGGCATTCGGAACTAATGAAAAACTGTTTTTT.

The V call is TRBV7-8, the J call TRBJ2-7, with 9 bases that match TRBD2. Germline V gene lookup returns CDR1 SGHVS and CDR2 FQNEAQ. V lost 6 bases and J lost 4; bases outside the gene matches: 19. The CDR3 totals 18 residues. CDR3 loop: CASRSSSVKRGDLYEQYF. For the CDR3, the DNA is TGTGCCAGCAGGAGTAGTTCCGTAAAGCGGGGGGACTTATACGAGCAGTACTTC. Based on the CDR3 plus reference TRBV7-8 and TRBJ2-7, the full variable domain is GAGVSQSPRYKVAKRGQDVALRCDPISGHVSLFWYQQALGQGPEFLTYFQNEAQLDKSGLPSDRFFAERPEGSVSTLKIQRTQQEDSAVYLCASRSSSVKRGDLYEQYFGPGTRLTVT.

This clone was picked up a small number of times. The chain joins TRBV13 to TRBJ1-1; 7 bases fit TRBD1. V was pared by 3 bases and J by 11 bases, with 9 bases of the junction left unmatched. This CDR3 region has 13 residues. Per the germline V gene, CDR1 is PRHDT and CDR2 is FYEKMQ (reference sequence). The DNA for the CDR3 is TGTGCCAGCAGCTTGGGGGGACAGACGACTGCTTTCTTT. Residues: CASSLGGQTTAFF.

The CDR3 reads CASSPDSRGEQYF. The CDR3 DNA follows: TGTGCCAGCAGCCCCGACAGCCGGGGGGAGCAGTACTTC. The chain has TRBV27 and TRBJ2-7; tentative D call: TRBD2 (6 bases). The ends were cut back, 6 bases at V and 7 bases at J, with 16 bases in the middle. CDR1 MNHEY and CDR2 SMNVEV come from the germline V gene (reference sequence). The CDR3 contains 13 residues.

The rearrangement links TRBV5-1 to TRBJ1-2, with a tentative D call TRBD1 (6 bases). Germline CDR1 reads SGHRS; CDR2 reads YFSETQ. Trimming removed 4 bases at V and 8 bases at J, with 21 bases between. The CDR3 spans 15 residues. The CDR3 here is CASSLNRDTPGGYTF. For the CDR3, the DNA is TGCGCCAGCAGCCTAAACCGGGACACCCCTGGAGGCTACACCTTC.

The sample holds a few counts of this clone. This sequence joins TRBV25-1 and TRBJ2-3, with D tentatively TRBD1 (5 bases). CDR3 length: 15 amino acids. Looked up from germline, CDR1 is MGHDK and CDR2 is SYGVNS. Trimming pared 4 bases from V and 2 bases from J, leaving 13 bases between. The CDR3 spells CASSVSGATTDTQYF. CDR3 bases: TGTGCCAGCAGTGTGTCTGGGGCGACCACAGATACGCAGTATTTT.

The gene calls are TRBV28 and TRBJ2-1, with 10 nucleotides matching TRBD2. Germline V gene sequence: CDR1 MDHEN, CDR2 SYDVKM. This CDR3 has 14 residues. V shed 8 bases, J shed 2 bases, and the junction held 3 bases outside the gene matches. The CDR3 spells CASGSGGTYNEQFF. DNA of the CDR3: TGTGCCAGCGGTAGCGGGGGGACCTACAATGAGCAGTTCTTC.

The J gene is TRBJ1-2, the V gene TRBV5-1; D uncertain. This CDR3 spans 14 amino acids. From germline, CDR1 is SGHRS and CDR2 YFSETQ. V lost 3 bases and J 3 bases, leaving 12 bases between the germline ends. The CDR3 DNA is TGCGCCAGCAGCTCCCGCCCACTCGACTATGGCTACACCTTC. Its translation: CASSSRPLDYGYTF.

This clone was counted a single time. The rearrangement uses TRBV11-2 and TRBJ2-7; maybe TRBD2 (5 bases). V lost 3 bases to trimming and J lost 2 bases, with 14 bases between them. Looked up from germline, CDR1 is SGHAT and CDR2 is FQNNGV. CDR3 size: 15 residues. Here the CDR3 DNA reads TGTGCCAGCAGCTTCAAAGATGGGAGCCCCTACGAGCAGTACTTC. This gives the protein CASSFKDGSPYEQYF.

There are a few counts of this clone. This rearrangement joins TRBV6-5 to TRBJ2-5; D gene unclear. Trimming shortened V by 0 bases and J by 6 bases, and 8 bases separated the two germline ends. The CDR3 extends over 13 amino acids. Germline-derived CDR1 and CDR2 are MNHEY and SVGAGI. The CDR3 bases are TGTGCCAGCAGTTACTCGAACACCCAGACCCAGTACTTC. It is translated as CASSYSNTQTQYF.

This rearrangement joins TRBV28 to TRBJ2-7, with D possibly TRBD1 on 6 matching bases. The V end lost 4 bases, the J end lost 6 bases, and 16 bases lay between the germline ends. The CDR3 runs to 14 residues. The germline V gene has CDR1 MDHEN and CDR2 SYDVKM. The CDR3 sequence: CASSSPLGASEQYF. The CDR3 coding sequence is TGTGCCAGCAGTTCACCCTTGGGGGCGAGCGAGCAGTACTTC.

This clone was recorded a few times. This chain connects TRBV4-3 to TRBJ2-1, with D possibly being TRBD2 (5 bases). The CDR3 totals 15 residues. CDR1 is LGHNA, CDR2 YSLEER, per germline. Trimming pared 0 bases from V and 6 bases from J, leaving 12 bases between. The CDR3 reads CASSQDWARGNEQFF. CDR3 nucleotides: TGCGCCAGCAGCCAAGATTGGGCCCGGGGCAATGAGCAGTTCTTC.

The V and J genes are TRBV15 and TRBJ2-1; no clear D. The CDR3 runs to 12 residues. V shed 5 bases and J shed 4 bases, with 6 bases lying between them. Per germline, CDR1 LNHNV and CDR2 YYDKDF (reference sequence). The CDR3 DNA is TGTGCCACCAGCGGGCGTTACAATGAGCAGTTCTTC. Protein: CATSGRYNEQFF.

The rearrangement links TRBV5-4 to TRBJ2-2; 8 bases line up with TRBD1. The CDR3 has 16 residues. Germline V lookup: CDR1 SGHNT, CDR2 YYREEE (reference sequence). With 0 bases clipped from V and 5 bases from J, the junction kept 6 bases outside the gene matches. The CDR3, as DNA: TGTGCCAGCAGCTTGGCAGGGGGCTTGGTTACCGGGGAGCTGTTTTTT. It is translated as CASSLAGGLVTGELFF.

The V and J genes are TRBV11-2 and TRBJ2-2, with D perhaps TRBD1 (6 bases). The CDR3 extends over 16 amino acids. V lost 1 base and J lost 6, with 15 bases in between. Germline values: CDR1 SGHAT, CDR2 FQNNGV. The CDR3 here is CASSLAVQGSAGELFF. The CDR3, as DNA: TGTGCCAGCAGCTTAGCAGTACAGGGATCGGCCGGGGAGCTGTTTTTT.

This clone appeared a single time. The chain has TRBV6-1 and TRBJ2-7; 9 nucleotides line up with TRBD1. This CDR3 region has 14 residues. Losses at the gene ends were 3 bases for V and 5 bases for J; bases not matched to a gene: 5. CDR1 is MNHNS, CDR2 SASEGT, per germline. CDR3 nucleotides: TGTGCCAGCAGTGATGGGACAGGGATCAACGAGCAGTACTTC. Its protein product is CASSDGTGINEQYF.

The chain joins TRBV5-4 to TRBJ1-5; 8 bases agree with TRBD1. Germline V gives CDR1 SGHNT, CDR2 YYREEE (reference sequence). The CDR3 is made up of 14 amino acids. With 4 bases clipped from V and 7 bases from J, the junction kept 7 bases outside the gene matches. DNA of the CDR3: TGTGCCAGCAGCCTACAGGGGGTAGGACAGCCCCAGCATTTT. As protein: CASSLQGVGQPQHF.

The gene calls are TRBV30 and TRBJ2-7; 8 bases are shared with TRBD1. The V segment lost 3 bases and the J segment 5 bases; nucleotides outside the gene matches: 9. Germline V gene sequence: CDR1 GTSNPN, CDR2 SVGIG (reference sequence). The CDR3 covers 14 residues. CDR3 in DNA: TGTGCCTGGAGGTCAGGGGGCCTGGCCCACGAGCAGTACTTC. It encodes CAWRSGGLAHEQYF.

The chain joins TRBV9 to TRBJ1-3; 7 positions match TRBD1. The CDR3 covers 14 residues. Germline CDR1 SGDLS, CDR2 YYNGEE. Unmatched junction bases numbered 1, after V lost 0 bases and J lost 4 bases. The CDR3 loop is CASSVGGQGNTIYF. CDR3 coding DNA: TGTGCCAGCAGCGTAGGGGGACAGGGAAACACCATATATTTT.

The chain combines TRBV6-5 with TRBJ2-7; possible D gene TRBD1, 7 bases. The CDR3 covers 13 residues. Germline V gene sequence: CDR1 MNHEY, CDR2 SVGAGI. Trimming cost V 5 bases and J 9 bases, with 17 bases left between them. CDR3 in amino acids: CASSPSAGQLQYF. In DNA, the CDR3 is TGTGCCAGCAGTCCAAGTGCGGGACAGCTGCAGTACTTC.

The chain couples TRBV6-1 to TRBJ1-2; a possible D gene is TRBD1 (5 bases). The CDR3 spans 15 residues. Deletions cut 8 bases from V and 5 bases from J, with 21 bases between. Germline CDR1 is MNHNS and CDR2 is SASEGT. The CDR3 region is CASFNGGTSHYGYTF. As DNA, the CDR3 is TGTGCCAGCTTCAACGGAGGGACGTCTCATTATGGCTACACCTTC.

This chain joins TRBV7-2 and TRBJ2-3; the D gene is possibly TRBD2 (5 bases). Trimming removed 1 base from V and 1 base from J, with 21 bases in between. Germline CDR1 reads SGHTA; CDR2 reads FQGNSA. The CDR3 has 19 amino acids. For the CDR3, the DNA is TGTGCCAGCAGCTTAGAGCTAGCTAGTCTCAACCCTCGCACAGATACGCAGTATTTT. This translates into CASSLELASLNPRTDTQYF.